This note documents a single T cell receptor beta chain sequence. Its antigen remains unidentified. The PCR template was genomic DNA. Amplification of the beta chain CDR3 used 30 forward and 13 reverse multiplex primers. TCRdb reprocessed the multiplex PCR reads via MiXCR and lists one record per CDR3 protein. Among a few hundred thousand distinct CDR3 sequences listed, approximately 45% were seen once. This entry is derived from a study of type 1 and type 2 diabetes patients. Across the study: Participants included type 1 and type 2 diabetes patients plus nondiabetic controls. Magnetic bead positive selection isolated CD4+ or CD8+ T cells from PBMCs.

Overall study findings and caveats: Type 2 diabetes and control V and J usage correlated highly, approximately 0.97. Highly-expanded CD4+ clones were few in type 2 diabetes, median one, approximately 4% of reads.

The CDR3 runs 14 residues. Per germline, CDR1 MDHEN and CDR2 SYDVKM. Trimming stripped 6 bases from V and 4 bases from J, with 16 bases between. This clonotype was obtained from a man between 18 and 29 years old with type 2 diabetes. The V gene is TRBV28, the J gene TRBJ2-7, with D possibly TRBD1 on 6 matching bases. The sequencing sample was made of peripheral blood mononuclear cells (PBMCs). The CDR3 bases are TGTGCCAGCAGCAGTACAGGGTTCTGGTACGAGCAGTACTTC. Its translation is CASSSTGFWYEQYF.